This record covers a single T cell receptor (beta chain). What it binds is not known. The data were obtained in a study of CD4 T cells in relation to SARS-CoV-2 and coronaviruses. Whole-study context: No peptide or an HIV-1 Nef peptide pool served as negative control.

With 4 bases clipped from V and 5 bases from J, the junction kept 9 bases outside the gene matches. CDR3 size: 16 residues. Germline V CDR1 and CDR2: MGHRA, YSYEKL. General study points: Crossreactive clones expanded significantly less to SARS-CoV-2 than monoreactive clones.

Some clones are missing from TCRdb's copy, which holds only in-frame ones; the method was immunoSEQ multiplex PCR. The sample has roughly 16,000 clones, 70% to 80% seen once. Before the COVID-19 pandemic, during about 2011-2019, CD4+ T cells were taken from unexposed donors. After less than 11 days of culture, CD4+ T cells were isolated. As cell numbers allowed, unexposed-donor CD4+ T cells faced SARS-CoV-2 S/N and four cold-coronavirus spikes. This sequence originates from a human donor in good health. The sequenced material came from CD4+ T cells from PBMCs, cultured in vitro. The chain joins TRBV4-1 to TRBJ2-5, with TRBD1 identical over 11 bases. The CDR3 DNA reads TGCGCCAGCAGCCGAACCGGGACAGGGGGAATCGAGACCCAGTACTTC. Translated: CASSRTGTGGIETQYF.